The rows below give T cell receptor beta chains drawn from one sample of a study of blood T cells in healthy people across ages. MiXCR, run by TCRdb on the 5' RACE reads, gives a single entry per CDR3 protein. The data contain about 1.7 million distinct CDR3 sequences, about 30% of them seen just once; the ten biggest clones take up roughly 8%. The sequencing input was blood. These receptors came from a woman in her twenties or thirties in good health. The CDR3 runs from the conserved cysteine through the conserved F or W. D genes are given only for firm matches. Not all rows give a size; the values are once, few, many and, for expanded clones, a class.

d_gene: -; j_gene: TRBJ2-5; v_gene: TRBV19; abundance: -; CDR3nt: TGTGCCAGTAGCAAGTGGAGGGGACAAGAGACCCAGTACTTC; CDR3aa: CASSKWRGQETQYF
d_gene: -; j_gene: TRBJ2-5; v_gene: TRBV20-1; abundance: few; CDR3nt: TGCAGCTATTTATCCGGGGAAGCGACCCAGTACTTC; CDR3aa: CSYLSGEATQYF
d_gene: -; j_gene: TRBJ2-3; v_gene: TRBV20-1; abundance: -; CDR3nt: TGCAGTGCTAGAAAGGGGGGCACAGATACGCAGTATTTT; CDR3aa: CSARKGGTDTQYF
d_gene: TRBD1; j_gene: TRBJ2-3; v_gene: TRBV9; abundance: -; CDR3nt: TGTGCCAGCAGCGTAGCCGTACCGGGACAGGACACAGATACGCAGTATTTT; CDR3aa: CASSVAVPGQDTDTQYF
d_gene: -; j_gene: TRBJ1-6; v_gene: TRBV3-1; abundance: few; CDR3nt: TGTGCCAGCAGCCAAGAAGCTACCAATTCACCCCTCCACTTT; CDR3aa: CASSQEATNSPLHF
d_gene: TRBD1; j_gene: TRBJ2-5; v_gene: TRBV7-9; abundance: -; CDR3nt: TGTGCCAGTCGCGGTGGGACAGGGAGGGACCAAGAGACCCAGTACTTC; CDR3aa: CASRGGTGRDQETQYF
d_gene: TRBD2; j_gene: TRBJ2-3; v_gene: TRBV12-3/TRBV12-4; abundance: -; CDR3nt: TGTGCCAGCAGTTTACAAGCTAGCGGGAAAACAGATGCGCAGTATTTT; CDR3aa: CASSLQASGKTDAQYF
d_gene: TRBD2; j_gene: TRBJ2-5; v_gene: TRBV20-1; abundance: many; CDR3nt: TGCAGTGCTAGAGATCTCCGGGAGCGGGGCTTTCAAGAGACCCAGTACTTC; CDR3aa: CSARDLRERGFQETQYF
d_gene: -; j_gene: TRBJ2-7; v_gene: TRBV5-1; abundance: few; CDR3nt: TGCGCCAGCAGCTTGGGACTAGTCACTGACGAGCAGTACTTC; CDR3aa: CASSLGLVTDEQYF
d_gene: -; j_gene: TRBJ2-1; v_gene: TRBV24-1; abundance: -; CDR3nt: TGTGCCACCAGTTTTGTGGGGGCCCTCAATGAGCAGTTCTTC; CDR3aa: CATSFVGALNEQFF
d_gene: -; j_gene: TRBJ2-1; v_gene: TRBV7-2; abundance: -; CDR3nt: TGTGCCAGCACCCTAAGATGGGAGAGCTCCTACAATGGGCAGTTCTTC; CDR3aa: CASTLRWESSYNGQFF
d_gene: TRBD1; j_gene: TRBJ2-5; v_gene: TRBV19; abundance: few; CDR3nt: TGTGCCAGTAGTATCAACAGGGGACGGGAGACCCAGTACTTC; CDR3aa: CASSINRGRETQYF
d_gene: -; j_gene: TRBJ2-7; v_gene: TRBV29-1; abundance: many; CDR3nt: TGCAGCGTTGAAGAGGGTGAAGCGGGTCGCAACGAGCAGTACTTC; CDR3aa: CSVEEGEAGRNEQYF
d_gene: -; j_gene: TRBJ2-7; v_gene: TRBV15; abundance: once; CDR3nt: TGTGCCACCAGCAGAGATCTACAACCCGAGCAGTACTTC; CDR3aa: CATSRDLQPEQYF
d_gene: -; j_gene: TRBJ2-7; v_gene: TRBV5-1; abundance: many; CDR3nt: TGCGCCAGCAGCTCTACACTGGGTGAGCAGTACTTC; CDR3aa: CASSSTLGEQYF
d_gene: -; j_gene: TRBJ2-1; v_gene: TRBV7-2; abundance: many; CDR3nt: TGTGCCAGCAGCGGCGACAGGGGAGGGTACAATGAGCAGTTCTTC; CDR3aa: CASSGDRGGYNEQFF
d_gene: -; j_gene: TRBJ2-2; v_gene: TRBV20-1; abundance: few; CDR3nt: TGCAGGGCCTTGGGAGCTCCCACCGGGGAACTGTTTTTT; CDR3aa: CRALGAPTGELFF
d_gene: -; j_gene: TRBJ2-7; v_gene: TRBV5-6; abundance: -; CDR3nt: TGTGCCAGCGGCATGCCAGGGGTCTCCTACGAGCAGTACTTC; CDR3aa: CASGMPGVSYEQYF
d_gene: -; j_gene: TRBJ2-1; v_gene: TRBV7-3; abundance: few; CDR3nt: TGTGCCAGCAGCCCCGACAGAGGGGATAGGAATGAGCAGTTCTTC; CDR3aa: CASSPDRGDRNEQFF
d_gene: -; j_gene: TRBJ2-7; v_gene: TRBV5-6; abundance: -; CDR3nt: TGTGCCAGCAGCCCGGGGTCAGGAGCCGAGCAGTACTTC; CDR3aa: CASSPGSGAEQYF
d_gene: -; j_gene: TRBJ2-7; v_gene: TRBV28; abundance: few; CDR3nt: TGTGCCAGTTCCCGACCGGGACGGGGGTCCTACGAGCAGTACTTC; CDR3aa: CASSRPGRGSYEQYF
d_gene: TRBD1; j_gene: TRBJ1-4; v_gene: TRBV7-2; abundance: many; CDR3nt: TGTGCCAGCAGCTTAGTCGGACGACAGGGGGAAAAACTGTTTTTT; CDR3aa: CASSLVGRQGEKLFF
d_gene: TRBD1; j_gene: TRBJ2-7; v_gene: TRBV5-1; abundance: many; CDR3nt: TGTGCCAGCAGTTTAGCACAGGGGGGTGAGCAGTACTTC; CDR3aa: CASSLAQGGEQYF
d_gene: -; j_gene: TRBJ1-4; v_gene: TRBV7-2; abundance: few; CDR3nt: TGTGCCAGCAGCTTAGGCGGGTCTCCACTGGGTGGTGAAAAACTGTTTTTT; CDR3aa: CASSLGGSPLGGEKLFF
d_gene: -; j_gene: TRBJ1-1; v_gene: TRBV6-1; abundance: -; CDR3nt: TGTGCCAGCAGTGACAGGGAGGGGACTGAAGCTTTCTTT; CDR3aa: CASSDREGTEAFF
d_gene: -; j_gene: TRBJ2-7; v_gene: TRBV12-3/TRBV12-4; abundance: -; CDR3nt: TGTGCCAGCAGTTTCAGGGACTCCTACCCCTACGAGCAGTACTTC; CDR3aa: CASSFRDSYPYEQYF
d_gene: -; j_gene: TRBJ2-3; v_gene: TRBV9; abundance: few; CDR3nt: TGTGCCAGCAGCCAGCTGGTGGGGCCTAGCACAGATACGCAGTATTTT; CDR3aa: CASSQLVGPSTDTQYF
d_gene: TRBD2; j_gene: TRBJ2-5; v_gene: TRBV6-2/TRBV6-3; abundance: -; CDR3nt: TGTGCCAGCAGTTCCGGAGGACTAGCGGAAGAGACCCAGTACTTC; CDR3aa: CASSSGGLAEETQYF
d_gene: -; j_gene: TRBJ2-1; v_gene: TRBV5-1; abundance: many; CDR3nt: TGCGCCAGCAGCTTGGAGGAATTGGGTAGGGAGCAGTTCTTC; CDR3aa: CASSLEELGREQFF
d_gene: -; j_gene: TRBJ2-4; v_gene: TRBV5-6; abundance: once; CDR3nt: TGTGCCGGCAGCCGCCCGGGGGCCAGGGGGGCCAAAAACATTCAGTACTTC; CDR3aa: CAGSRPGARGAKNIQYF
d_gene: TRBD2; j_gene: TRBJ2-1; v_gene: TRBV4-2; abundance: -; CDR3nt: TGTGCCAGCAGCCAAGAGGGGACTAGCGAGTACAATGAGCAGTTCTTC; CDR3aa: CASSQEGTSEYNEQFF
d_gene: -; j_gene: TRBJ2-5; v_gene: TRBV3-1; abundance: few; CDR3nt: TGTGCCAGCAGCCAAGACGGAGGGGGAGAGACCCAGTACTTC; CDR3aa: CASSQDGGGETQYF
d_gene: -; j_gene: TRBJ2-1; v_gene: TRBV20-1; abundance: -; CDR3nt: TGCAGTGCTGGGGTGTCCTACAATGAGCAGTTCTTC; CDR3aa: CSAGVSYNEQFF
d_gene: TRBD1; j_gene: TRBJ2-7; v_gene: TRBV5-1; abundance: -; CDR3nt: TGCGCCAGCAGCTCAATAGACAGGGACCCGCGGCACGAGCAGTACTTC; CDR3aa: CASSSIDRDPRHEQYF
d_gene: TRBD1; j_gene: TRBJ2-7; v_gene: TRBV2; abundance: -; CDR3nt: TGTGCCAGCAGTGAAGACAGGGGGCGGTCCTACGAGCAGTACTTC; CDR3aa: CASSEDRGRSYEQYF
d_gene: -; j_gene: TRBJ2-6; v_gene: TRBV3-1; abundance: -; CDR3nt: TGTGCCAGCAGCCCGAGGGAGAGCTCTGGGGCCAACGTCCTGACTTTC; CDR3aa: CASSPRESSGANVLTF
d_gene: TRBD1; j_gene: TRBJ2-7; v_gene: TRBV3-1; abundance: few; CDR3nt: TGTGCCAGCAGCCAAGGGTCTCGGGCAGGGGGCTCCTACGAGCAGTACTTC; CDR3aa: CASSQGSRAGGSYEQYF
d_gene: -; j_gene: TRBJ1-1; v_gene: TRBV29-1; abundance: -; CDR3nt: TGCAGCGTGACTACACCGGACACTGAAGCTTTCTTT; CDR3aa: CSVTTPDTEAFF
d_gene: TRBD1; j_gene: TRBJ2-1; v_gene: TRBV12-3/TRBV12-4; abundance: -; CDR3nt: TGTGCCAGCTGGAGAGGGACAGCCGATGAGCAGTTCTTC; CDR3aa: CASWRGTADEQFF
d_gene: TRBD1; j_gene: TRBJ2-7; v_gene: TRBV11-2; abundance: many; CDR3nt: TGTGCCAGCAGCGACCCGGGACAGGGTAGCTCCTACGAGCAGTACTTC; CDR3aa: CASSDPGQGSSYEQYF
d_gene: TRBD1; j_gene: TRBJ2-7; v_gene: TRBV4-1; abundance: many; CDR3nt: TGCGCCAGCAGCCATGCGGACAGGGAATACGAGCAGTACTTC; CDR3aa: CASSHADREYEQYF
d_gene: -; j_gene: TRBJ1-6; v_gene: TRBV6-5; abundance: -; CDR3nt: TGTGCCAGCAGTTCCCCCGGGACGGGGGGTCGAGCCCTCCACTTT; CDR3aa: CASSSPGTGGRALHF
d_gene: -; j_gene: TRBJ2-2; v_gene: TRBV5-1; abundance: many; CDR3nt: TGCGCCAGCAGTTACAGGGTTACCGGGGAGCTGTTTTTT; CDR3aa: CASSYRVTGELFF
d_gene: TRBD1; j_gene: TRBJ1-1; v_gene: TRBV19; abundance: once; CDR3nt: TGTGCCAGTAGCCTAGACAGGGTCATGAACACTGAAGCTTTCTTT; CDR3aa: CASSLDRVMNTEAFF
d_gene: -; j_gene: TRBJ1-5; v_gene: TRBV7-2; abundance: few; CDR3nt: TGTGCCAGCAGCTTCGCCCCAAGGGGCGATCAGCCCCAGCATTTT; CDR3aa: CASSFAPRGDQPQHF
d_gene: -; j_gene: TRBJ2-7; v_gene: TRBV25-1; abundance: few; CDR3nt: TGTGCCAGCAGTGGGGTGGAGCAGTACTTC; CDR3aa: CASSGVEQYF
d_gene: -; j_gene: TRBJ1-1; v_gene: TRBV5-5; abundance: -; CDR3nt: TGTGCCACCCAGCTCGTGTACTTGGTCACTGAAGCTTTCTTT; CDR3aa: CATQLVYLVTEAFF
d_gene: -; j_gene: TRBJ2-1; v_gene: TRBV11-2; abundance: few; CDR3nt: TGTGCCAGCACCCTTTTGAAGGCGGCCTACAATGAGCAGTTCTTC; CDR3aa: CASTLLKAAYNEQFF
d_gene: -; j_gene: TRBJ1-1; v_gene: TRBV20-1; abundance: few; CDR3nt: TGCAGTGCTAGAGTCAAGGTTTGGACTGAAGCTTTCTTT; CDR3aa: CSARVKVWTEAFF
d_gene: -; j_gene: TRBJ1-1; v_gene: TRBV10-3; abundance: -; CDR3nt: TGTGCTGTTACTCCCTCGGGGGGGAACACTGAAGCTTTCTTT; CDR3aa: CAVTPSGGNTEAFF
d_gene: TRBD1; j_gene: TRBJ2-3; v_gene: TRBV12-3/TRBV12-4; abundance: -; CDR3nt: TGTGCCAGCAGCTCCAATAGCAGGGGGACCACAGATGCGCAGTATTTT; CDR3aa: CASSSNSRGTTDAQYF
d_gene: TRBD2; j_gene: TRBJ2-1; v_gene: TRBV20-1; abundance: few; CDR3nt: TGCAGTGCTAGAGATGGGAGGGTGAGCAATGAGCAGTTCTTC; CDR3aa: CSARDGRVSNEQFF
d_gene: TRBD1; j_gene: TRBJ2-7; v_gene: TRBV24-1; abundance: few; CDR3nt: TGTGCCACCAGTGATTCGACAGGGAATCCCTACGAGCAGTACTTC; CDR3aa: CATSDSTGNPYEQYF